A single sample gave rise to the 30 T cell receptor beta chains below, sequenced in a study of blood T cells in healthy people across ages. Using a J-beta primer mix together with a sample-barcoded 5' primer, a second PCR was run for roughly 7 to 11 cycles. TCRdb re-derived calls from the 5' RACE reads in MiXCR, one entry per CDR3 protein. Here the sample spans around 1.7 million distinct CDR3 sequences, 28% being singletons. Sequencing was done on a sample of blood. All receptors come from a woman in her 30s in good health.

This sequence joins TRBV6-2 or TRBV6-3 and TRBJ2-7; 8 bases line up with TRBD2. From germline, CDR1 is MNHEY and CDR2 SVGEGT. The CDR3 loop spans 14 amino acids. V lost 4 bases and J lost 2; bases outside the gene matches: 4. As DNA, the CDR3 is TGTGCCAGCAGTTCTAGCGGGTGGACCTACGAGCAGTACTTC. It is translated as CASSSSGWTYEQYF.

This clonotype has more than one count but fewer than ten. The CDR3 sequence: CSPGSGVVNEQFF. Written as DNA, the CDR3 is TGCAGCCCTGGGTCGGGAGTGGTCAATGAGCAGTTCTTC. The rearrangement links TRBV20-1 to TRBJ2-1; tentative D call: TRBD2 (6 bases). Germline CDR1 reads DFQATT; CDR2 reads SNEGSKA (reference sequence). The CDR3 spans 13 residues.

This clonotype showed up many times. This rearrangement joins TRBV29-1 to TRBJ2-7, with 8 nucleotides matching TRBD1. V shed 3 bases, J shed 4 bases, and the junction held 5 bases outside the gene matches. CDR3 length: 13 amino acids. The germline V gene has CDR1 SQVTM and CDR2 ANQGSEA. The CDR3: CSVERDRPYEQYF. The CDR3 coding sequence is TGCAGCGTTGAGAGGGACAGGCCTTACGAGCAGTACTTC.

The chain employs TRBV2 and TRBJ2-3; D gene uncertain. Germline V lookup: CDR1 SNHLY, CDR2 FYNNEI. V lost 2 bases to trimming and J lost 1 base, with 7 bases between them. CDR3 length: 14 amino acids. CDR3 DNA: TGTGCCAGCAGTGAAATAGCCGGCACAGATACGCAGTATTTT. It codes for CASSEIAGTDTQYF.

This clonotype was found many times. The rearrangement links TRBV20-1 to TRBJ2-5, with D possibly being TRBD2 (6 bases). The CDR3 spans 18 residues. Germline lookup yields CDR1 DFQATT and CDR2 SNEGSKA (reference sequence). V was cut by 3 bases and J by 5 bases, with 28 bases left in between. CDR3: CSARGSLLLAPRGETQYF. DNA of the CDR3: TGCAGTGCTAGGGGGTCCCTCTTGCTAGCGCCCCGGGGGGAGACCCAGTACTTC.

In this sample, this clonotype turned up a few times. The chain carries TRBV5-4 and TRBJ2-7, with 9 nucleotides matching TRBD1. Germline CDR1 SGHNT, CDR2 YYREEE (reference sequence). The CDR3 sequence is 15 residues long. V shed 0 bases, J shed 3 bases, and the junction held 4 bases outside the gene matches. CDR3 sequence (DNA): TGTGCCAGCAGCTTGGCCATGGACAGGGGCTACGAGCAGTACTTC. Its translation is CASSLAMDRGYEQYF.

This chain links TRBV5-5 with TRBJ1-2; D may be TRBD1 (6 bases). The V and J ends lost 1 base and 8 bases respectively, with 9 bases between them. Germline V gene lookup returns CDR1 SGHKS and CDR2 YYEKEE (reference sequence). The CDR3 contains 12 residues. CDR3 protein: CASSLPQGGYTF. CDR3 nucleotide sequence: TGTGCCAGCAGCTTGCCTCAGGGGGGCTACACCTTC.

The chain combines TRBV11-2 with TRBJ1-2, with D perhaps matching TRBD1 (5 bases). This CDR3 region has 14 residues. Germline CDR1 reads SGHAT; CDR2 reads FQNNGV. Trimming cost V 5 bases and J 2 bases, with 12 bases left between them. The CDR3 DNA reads TGTGCCAGCAGCCCCCGGGACGGAAACTATGGCTACACCTTC. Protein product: CASSPRDGNYGYTF.

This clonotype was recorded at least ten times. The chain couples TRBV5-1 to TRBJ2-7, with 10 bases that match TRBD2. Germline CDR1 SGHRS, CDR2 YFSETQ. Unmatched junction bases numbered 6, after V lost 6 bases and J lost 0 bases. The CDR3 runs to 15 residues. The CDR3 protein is CASTLSGGLSYEQYF. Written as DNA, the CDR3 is TGCGCCAGCACCCTTAGCGGGGGGCTCTCCTACGAGCAGTACTTC.

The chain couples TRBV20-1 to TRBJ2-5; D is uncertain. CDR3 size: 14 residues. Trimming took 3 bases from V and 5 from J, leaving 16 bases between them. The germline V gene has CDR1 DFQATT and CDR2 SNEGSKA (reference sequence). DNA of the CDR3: TGCAGTGCTAGCGTGGGATCCGCTAGGGAGACCCAGTACTTC. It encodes CSASVGSARETQYF.

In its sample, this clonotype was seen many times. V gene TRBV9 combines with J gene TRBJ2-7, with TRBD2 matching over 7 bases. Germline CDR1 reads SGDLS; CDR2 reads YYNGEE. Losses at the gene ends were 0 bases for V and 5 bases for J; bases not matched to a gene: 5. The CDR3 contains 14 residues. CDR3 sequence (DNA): TGTGCCAGCAGCGTAGAAGGCGGGAGTGACGAGCAGTACTTC. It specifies CASSVEGGSDEQYF.

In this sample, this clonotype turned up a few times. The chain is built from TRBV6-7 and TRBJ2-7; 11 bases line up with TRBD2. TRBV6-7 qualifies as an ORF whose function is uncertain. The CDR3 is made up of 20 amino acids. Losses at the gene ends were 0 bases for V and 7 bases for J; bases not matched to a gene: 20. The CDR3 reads CASSYSRATTSKGLAAEQYF. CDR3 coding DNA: TGTGCCAGCAGTTACTCGAGGGCTACGACTTCGAAGGGACTAGCGGCGGAGCAGTACTTC.

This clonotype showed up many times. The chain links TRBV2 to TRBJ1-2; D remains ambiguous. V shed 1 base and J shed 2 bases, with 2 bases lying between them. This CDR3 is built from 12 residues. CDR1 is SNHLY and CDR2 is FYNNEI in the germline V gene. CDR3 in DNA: TGTGCCAGCAGTGAAGAAAACTATGGCTACACCTTC. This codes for CASSEENYGYTF.

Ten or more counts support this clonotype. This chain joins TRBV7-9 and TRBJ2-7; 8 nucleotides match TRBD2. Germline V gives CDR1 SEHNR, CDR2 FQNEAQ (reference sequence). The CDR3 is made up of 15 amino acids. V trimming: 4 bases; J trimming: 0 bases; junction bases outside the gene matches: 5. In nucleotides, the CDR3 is TGTGCCAGCAGCTCTTCCACTAGCGGCTCCTACGAGCAGTACTTC. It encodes CASSSSTSGSYEQYF.

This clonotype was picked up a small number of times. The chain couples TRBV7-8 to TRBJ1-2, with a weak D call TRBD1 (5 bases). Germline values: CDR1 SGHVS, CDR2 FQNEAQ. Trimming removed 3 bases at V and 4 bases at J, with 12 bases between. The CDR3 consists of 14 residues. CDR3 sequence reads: CASSFAVGTYGYTF. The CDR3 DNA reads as TGTGCCAGCAGCTTTGCAGTCGGGACCTATGGCTACACCTTC.

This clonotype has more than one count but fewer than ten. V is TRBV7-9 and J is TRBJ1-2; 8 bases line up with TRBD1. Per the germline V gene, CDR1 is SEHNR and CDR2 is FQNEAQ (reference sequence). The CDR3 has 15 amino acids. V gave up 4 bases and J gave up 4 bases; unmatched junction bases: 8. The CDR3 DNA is TGTGCCAGCAGCTCTTCGGACAGGGAGGGCTATGGCTACACCTTC. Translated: CASSSSDREGYGYTF.

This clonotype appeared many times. The CDR3 loop reads CSARRQGSPYEQYF. Written as DNA, the CDR3 is TGCAGTGCTCGACGACAGGGTAGCCCCTACGAGCAGTACTTC. The rearrangement joins TRBV20-1 to TRBJ2-7; TRBD1 aligns across 7 bases. CDR1 DFQATT and CDR2 SNEGSKA come from the germline V gene (reference sequence). The V and J ends lost 5 bases and 2 bases, in that order; junction bases with no gene match: 9. The CDR3 is made up of 14 amino acids.

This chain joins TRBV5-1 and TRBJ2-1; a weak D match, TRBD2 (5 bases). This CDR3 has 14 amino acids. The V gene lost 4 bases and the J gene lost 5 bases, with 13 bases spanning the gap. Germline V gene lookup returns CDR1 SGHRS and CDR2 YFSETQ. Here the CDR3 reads CASSVGLAHNEQFF. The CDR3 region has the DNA TGCGCCAGCAGCGTAGGGCTAGCTCACAATGAGCAGTTCTTC.

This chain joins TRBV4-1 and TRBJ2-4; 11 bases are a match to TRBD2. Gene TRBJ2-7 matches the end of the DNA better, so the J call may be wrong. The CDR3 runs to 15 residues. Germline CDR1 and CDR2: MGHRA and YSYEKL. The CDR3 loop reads CASSQMLAGGYEQYF. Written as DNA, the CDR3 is TGCGCCAGCAGCCAAATGCTAGCGGGGGGTTACGAGCAGTACTTC.

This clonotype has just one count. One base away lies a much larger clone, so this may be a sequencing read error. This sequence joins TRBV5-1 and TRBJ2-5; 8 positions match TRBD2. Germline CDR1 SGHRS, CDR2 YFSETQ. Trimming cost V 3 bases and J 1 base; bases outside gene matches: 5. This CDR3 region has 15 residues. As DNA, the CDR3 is TGCGCCAGCAGCTCGCGTAGCGGGGCCCAAGAGACCCAGTACTTC. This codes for CASSSRSGAQETQYF.

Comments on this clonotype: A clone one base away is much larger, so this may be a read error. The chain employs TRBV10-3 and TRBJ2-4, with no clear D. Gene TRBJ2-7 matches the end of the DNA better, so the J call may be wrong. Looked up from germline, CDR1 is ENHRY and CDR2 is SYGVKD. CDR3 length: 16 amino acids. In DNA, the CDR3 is TGTGCCATCAGTGATCTGCGAACCGCAGCGCCCTACGAGCAGTACTTC. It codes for CAISDLRTAAPYEQYF.

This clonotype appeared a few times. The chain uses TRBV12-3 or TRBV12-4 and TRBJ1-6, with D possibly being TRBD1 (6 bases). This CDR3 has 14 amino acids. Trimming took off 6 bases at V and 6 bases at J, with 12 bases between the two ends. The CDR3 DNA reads TGTGCCAGCAGCGTACAGGGAGGTAATTCACCCCTCCACTTT. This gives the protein CASSVQGGNSPLHF.

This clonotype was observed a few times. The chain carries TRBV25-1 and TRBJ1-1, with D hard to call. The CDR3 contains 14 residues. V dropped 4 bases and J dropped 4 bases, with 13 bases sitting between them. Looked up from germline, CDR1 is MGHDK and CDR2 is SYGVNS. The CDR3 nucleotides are TGTGCCAGCAGTGGACATGCCCCCACCACTGAAGCTTTCTTT. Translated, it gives CASSGHAPTTEAFF.

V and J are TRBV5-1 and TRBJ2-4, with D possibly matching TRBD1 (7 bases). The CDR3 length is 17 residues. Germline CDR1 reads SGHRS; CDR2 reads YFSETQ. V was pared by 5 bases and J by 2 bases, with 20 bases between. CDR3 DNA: TGCGCCAGCAGTCCTCAGGGGGGTCAGGGTCCCAAAAACATTCAGTACTTC. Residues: CASSPQGGQGPKNIQYF. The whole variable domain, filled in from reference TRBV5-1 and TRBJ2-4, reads KAGVTQTPRYLIKTRGQQVTLSCSPISGHRSVSWYQQTPGQGLQFLFEYFSETQRNKGNFPGRFSGRQFSNSRSEMNVSTLELGDSALYLCASSPQGGQGPKNIQYFGAGTRLSVL.

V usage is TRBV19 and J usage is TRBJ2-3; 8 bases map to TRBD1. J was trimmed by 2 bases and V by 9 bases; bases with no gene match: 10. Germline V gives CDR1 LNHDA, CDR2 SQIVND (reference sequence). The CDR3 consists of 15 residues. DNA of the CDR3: TGTGCCAGCGTCGCTACAGGGGGGTACACAGATACGCAGTATTTT. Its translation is CASVATGGYTDTQYF.

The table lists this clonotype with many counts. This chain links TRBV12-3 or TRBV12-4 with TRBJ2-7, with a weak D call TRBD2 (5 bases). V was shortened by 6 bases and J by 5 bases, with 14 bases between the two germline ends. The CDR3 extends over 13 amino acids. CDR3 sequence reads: CASRPSGKDEQYF. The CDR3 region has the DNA TGTGCCAGCAGACCGTCGGGGAAGGACGAGCAGTACTTC.

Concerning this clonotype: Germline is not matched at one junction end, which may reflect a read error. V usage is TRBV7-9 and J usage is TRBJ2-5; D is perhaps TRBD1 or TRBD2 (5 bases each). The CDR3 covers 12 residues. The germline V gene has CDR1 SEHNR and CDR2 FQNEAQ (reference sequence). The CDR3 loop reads CTSRGVEETQYF. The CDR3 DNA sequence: TGTACCAGCAGAGGGGTCGAAGAGACCCAGTACTTC.

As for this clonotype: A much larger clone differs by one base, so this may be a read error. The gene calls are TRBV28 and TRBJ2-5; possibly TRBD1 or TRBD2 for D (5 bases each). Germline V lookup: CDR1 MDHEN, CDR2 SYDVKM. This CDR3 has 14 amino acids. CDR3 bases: TGTACCAGCAGTTTATACCGGGGCGGAGAGACCCAGTACTTC. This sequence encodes CTSSLYRGGETQYF.

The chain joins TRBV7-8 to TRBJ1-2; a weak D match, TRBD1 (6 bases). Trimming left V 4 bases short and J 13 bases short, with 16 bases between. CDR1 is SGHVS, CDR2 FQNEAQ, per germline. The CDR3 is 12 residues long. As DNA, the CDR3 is TGTGCCAGCAGCTCCCGCAGGGGTCGACGCACCTTC. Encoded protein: CASSSRRGRRTF.

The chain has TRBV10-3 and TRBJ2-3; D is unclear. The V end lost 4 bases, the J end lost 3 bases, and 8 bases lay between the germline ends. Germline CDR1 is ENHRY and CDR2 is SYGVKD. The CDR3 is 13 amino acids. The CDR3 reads CAISGKGTDTQYF. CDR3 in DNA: TGTGCCATCAGTGGAAAGGGTACAGATACGCAGTATTTT.